The clone carrying this TCR beta chain was recorded a few times. This sample was taken from a study of patients and donors after allogeneic stem cell transplantation. A single record per CDR3 protein comes from TCRdb applying MiXCR to the RT-PCR reads. The sample contains about 410,000 distinct CDR3 sequences, approximately 16% of which appear only once. This CDR3 is 17 amino acids long. V lost 3 bases and J lost 0, with 15 bases in between. Germline assignment: CDR1 LNHDA and CDR2 SQIVND (reference sequence). The rearrangement links TRBV19 to TRBJ2-1; perhaps TRBD1 as D (6 bases). The material sequenced was blood, either unsorted or a sorted T cell fraction (not recorded which). This TCR came from a human donor who was either an allogeneic HSCT recipient or a stem cell or donor lymphocyte infusion donor (not recorded which). It is not recorded whose cells these are; they may come from a transplant donor. CDR3 residues: CASSILWGRSSYNEQFF. The CDR3 DNA sequence: TGTGCCAGTAGTATCTTGTGGGGGCGGAGCTCCTACAATGAGCAGTTCTTC. Complete variable domain (other parts from reference TRBV19 and TRBJ2-1): DGGITQSPKYLFRKEGQNVTLSCEQNLNHDAMYWYRQDPGQGLRLIYYSQIVNDFQKGDIAEGYSVSREKKESFPLTVTSAQKNPTAFYLCASSILWGRSSYNEQFFGPGTRLTVL.